Listed here are 10 T cell receptor beta chains from one sample, sequenced in a study of blood T cell repertoires in COVID-19. Method: immunoSEQ multiplex PCR; TCRdb's copy keeps in-frame clones and lacks some. The profile shows approximately 220,000 clones, roughly 80% of them singletons. The sequenced sample was peripheral blood. The origin of the receptors is a woman over 75 with acute or convalescent COVID-19.

A note on this clone: Other DNA sequences in this specimen translate into the identical CDR3. V is TRBV12-3 or TRBV12-4 and J is TRBJ1-1, with D possibly being TRBD1 (6 bases). The CDR3 spans 13 residues. With 3 bases removed from V and 1 base from J, the gap between germline ends came to 6 bases. The CDR3 is CASSLTGNTEAFF. The CDR3 DNA sequence: TGTGCCAGCAGTTTGACAGGGAACACTGAAGCTTTCTTT.

The chain uses TRBV5-1 and TRBJ2-2; 15 bases line up with TRBD2. Germline-derived CDR1 and CDR2 are SGHRS and YFSETQ. V lost 7 bases and J lost 1; bases outside the gene matches: 8. This CDR3 contains 18 residues. CDR3 DNA: TGCGCCAGCCGGTCGGGACTAGCGGGGGGAAGGAACACCGGGGAGCTGTTTTTT. Its translation is CASRSGLAGGRNTGELFF.

This clone was seen a few times. This chain uses TRBV19 with TRBJ2-7; 7 positions match TRBD2. Germline V gene sequence: CDR1 LNHDA, CDR2 SQIVND (reference sequence). The junction had 4 bases not matched to a gene; V was cut back by 3 bases and J by 2 bases. The CDR3 sequence is 14 residues long. CDR3: CASSIFGGTYEQYF. The CDR3, as DNA: TGTGCCAGTAGTATTTTCGGGGGGACCTACGAGCAGTACTTC. Supplemented by reference TRBV19 and TRBJ2-7, the full variable domain reads DGGITQSPKYLFRKEGQNVTLSCEQNLNHDAMYWYRQDPGQGLRLIYYSQIVNDFQKGDIAEGYSVSREKKESFPLTVTSAQKNPTAFYLCASSIFGGTYEQYFGPGTRLTVT.

This clone showed up many times. The chain links TRBV7-9 to TRBJ1-1, with 8 bases that match TRBD1. The CDR3 covers 14 residues. The V gene end was trimmed by 7 bases and the J gene end by 4 bases; junction bases not matched to a gene: 8. CDR1 is SEHNR and CDR2 is FQNEAQ in the germline V gene (reference sequence). The CDR3 nucleotides read TGTGCCAGCATAAGAAACACAGGGGGCACTGAAGCTTTCTTT. This translates into CASIRNTGGTEAFF.

The chain combines TRBV5-1 with TRBJ2-2, with 8 bases fitting TRBD1. The germline V gene has CDR1 SGHRS and CDR2 YFSETQ. The CDR3 totals 14 residues. Trimming took 4 bases from V and 7 from J; bases not matched to a gene: 6. The CDR3 DNA reads TGCGCCAGCAGCATCGGACAGGGTAACGGGGAGCTGTTTTTT. Amino acids: CASSIGQGNGELFF.

This clone has a handful of counts. The CDR3 sequence is CASSAGTGRSPLHF. The DNA for the CDR3 is TGTGCCAGCAGTGCTGGGACAGGGAGGTCACCCCTCCACTTT. This chain joins TRBV27 and TRBJ1-6; 9 bases align to TRBD1. CDR1 is MNHEY, CDR2 SMNVEV, per germline (reference sequence). This CDR3 is built from 14 residues. The V gene end was trimmed by 5 bases and the J gene end by 10 bases; junction bases not matched to a gene: 6.

This clone has just a few counts. The V call is TRBV7-3, the J call TRBJ1-1; 8 positions match TRBD1. With V trimmed by 6 bases and J by 3 bases, 6 bases remained unmatched. Per the germline V gene, CDR1 is SGHTA and CDR2 is FQGTGA. The CDR3 sequence is 14 residues long. The CDR3 bases are TGTGCCAGCAGATTAGGGACAGGTGACACTGAAGCTTTCTTT. Translation: CASRLGTGDTEAFF.

The chain joins TRBV5-4 to TRBJ1-1; D unresolved. Trimming cost V 0 bases and J 1 base, with 7 bases left between them. Germline V gene data show CDR1 as SGHNT and CDR2 as YYREEE (reference sequence). This CDR3 spans 14 amino acids. The CDR3 is CASSLGAGNTEAFF. In DNA, the CDR3 is TGTGCCAGCAGCTTGGGGGCAGGGAACACTGAAGCTTTCTTT.

The J gene is TRBJ2-1, the V gene TRBV11-2; D is unresolved. The V end was cut by 2 bases, the J end by 2 bases, with 10 bases between. The CDR3 has 15 residues. The germline gives CDR1 SGHAT, CDR2 FQNNGV. DNA for the CDR3: TGTGCCAGCAGCTTAACACACCAACCCTACAATGAGCAGTTCTTC. Translating it yields CASSLTHQPYNEQFF.

The rearrangement uses TRBV4-2 and TRBJ1-4; TRBD1 matches at 12 bases. Germline loops: CDR1 LGHNA, CDR2 YNFKEQ. CDR3 length: 22 amino acids. Germline trimming cut 0 bases from V and 4 bases from J; bases unmatched to any gene: 18. This CDR3 reads CASSQDWLIPGQGAYRNEKLFF. The CDR3 nucleotides are TGTGCCAGCAGCCAAGATTGGTTGATTCCGGGACAGGGGGCCTATCGTAATGAAAAACTGTTTTTT.